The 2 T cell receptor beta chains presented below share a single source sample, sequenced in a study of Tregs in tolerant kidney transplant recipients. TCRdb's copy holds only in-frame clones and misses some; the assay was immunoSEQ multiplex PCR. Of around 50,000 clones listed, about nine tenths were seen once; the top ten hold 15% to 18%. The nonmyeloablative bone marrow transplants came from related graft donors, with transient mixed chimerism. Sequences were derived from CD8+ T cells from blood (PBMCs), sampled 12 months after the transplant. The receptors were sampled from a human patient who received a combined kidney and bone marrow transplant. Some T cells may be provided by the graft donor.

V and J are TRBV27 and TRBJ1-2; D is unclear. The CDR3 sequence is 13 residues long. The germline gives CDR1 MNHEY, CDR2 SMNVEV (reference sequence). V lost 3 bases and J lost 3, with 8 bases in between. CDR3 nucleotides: TGTGCCAGCAGTTTTAGCCAGTACTATGGCTACACCTTC. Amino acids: CASSFSQYYGYTF.

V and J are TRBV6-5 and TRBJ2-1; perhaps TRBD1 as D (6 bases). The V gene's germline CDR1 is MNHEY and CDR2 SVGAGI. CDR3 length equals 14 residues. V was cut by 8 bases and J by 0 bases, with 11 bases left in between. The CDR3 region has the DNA TGTGCCAGCTCGGACAGAAGCTCCTACAATGAGCAGTTCTTC. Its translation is CASSDRSSYNEQFF.